This is a list of T cell receptor beta chains from one sample in a study of blood T cell repertoires in COVID-19. Generated by immunoSEQ multiplex PCR, the TCRdb table keeps only in-frame clones and is missing some. Counted here are under 150,000 clones, about 87% occurring once; the ten biggest clones make up 3% to 4.5%. The sequenced sample consisted of PBMCs or T cells enriched from blood (not recorded which). Receptors were obtained from a man aged 50 or older in a cohort exposed to, infected with or recovered from COVID-19 (not recorded which). The CDR3 runs from the conserved cysteine through the conserved F or W. D genes are given only for firm matches. Size values are once, few and many counts, or a class for expanded clones, and some rows have none.

V gene,D gene,J gene,clone size,CDR3 protein,CDR3 DNA
TRBV4-3,TRBD1,TRBJ2-1,NA,CASSGDRLYNEQFF,TGCGCCAGCAGCGGGGACAGGTTATACAATGAGCAGTTCTTC
TRBV25-1,NA,TRBJ1-2,NA,CASSDEAGGIGGYTF,TGTGCCAGCAGTGATGAGGCAGGAGGAATCGGTGGCTACACCTTC
TRBV5-1,NA,TRBJ1-2,NA,CASSPGPLNYGYTF,TGCGCCAGCAGCCCTGGGCCGTTGAACTATGGCTACACCTTC
TRBV28,TRBD2,TRBJ2-3,NA,CASSKLRDYNTDTQYF,TGTGCCAGCAGTAAACTTCGGGACTATAACACAGATACGCAGTATTTT
TRBV6-2/TRBV6-3,TRBD1,TRBJ1-6,NA,CASSYGTDILSPLHF,TGTGCCAGCAGTTACGGGACAGATATCCTCTCACCCCTCCACTTT
TRBV18,TRBD1,TRBJ1-3,NA,CASSLQGAPGNTIYF,TGTGCCAGCTCATTACAGGGGGCGCCCGGAAACACCATATATTTT
TRBV9,NA,TRBJ2-3,NA,CASSAREGYRPTDTQYF,TGTGCCAGCAGCGCGAGGGAAGGGTATCGCCCCACAGATACGCAGTATTTT
TRBV11-2,NA,TRBJ2-7,NA,CASSHRVGLSYEQYF,TGTGCCAGCAGCCACAGGGTCGGTCTCTCCTACGAGCAGTACTTC
TRBV24-1,TRBD2,TRBJ2-3,once,CATSESSGGADTQYF,TGTGCCACCAGTGAGTCTAGCGGGGGGGCAGATACGCAGTATTTT
TRBV15,NA,TRBJ2-7,NA,CATSSGQTLSYEQYF,TGTGCCACCAGCAGCGGACAGACGCTCTCCTACGAGCAGTACTTC
TRBV27,NA,TRBJ2-1,NA,CASSLSTPRSGSYNEQFF,TGTGCCAGCAGTTTAAGTACCCCCCGTAGCGGCTCCTACAATGAGCAGTTCTTC
TRBV30,NA,TRBJ2-1,NA,CAWDLAYNEQFF,TGTGCCTGGGACCTAGCGTACAATGAGCAGTTCTTC
TRBV15,NA,TRBJ1-1,NA,CATSRGQAGNTEAFF,TGTGCCACCAGCAGAGGACAGGCGGGGAACACTGAAGCTTTCTTT
TRBV12-3/TRBV12-4,NA,TRBJ1-1,NA,CASSLGQGAFF,TGTGCCAGCAGTTTGGGGCAGGGAGCTTTCTTT
TRBV29-1,NA,TRBJ1-2,NA,CSVEAVPGNYGYTF,TGCAGCGTTGAAGCTGTGCCGGGGAACTATGGCTACACCTTC
TRBV7-9,NA,TRBJ2-2,NA,CASSLSLTENTGELFF,TGTGCCAGCAGCTTAAGCCTTACCGAAAACACCGGGGAGCTGTTTTTT
TRBV19,NA,TRBJ1-1,NA,CATGRRMNTEAFF,TGTGCCACCGGACGGAGGATGAACACTGAAGCTTTCTTT
TRBV7-6,TRBD2,TRBJ2-3,NA,CASSLRGESTDTQYF,TGTGCCAGCAGCCTTCGGGGGGAAAGCACAGATACGCAGTATTTT
TRBV29-1,TRBD2,TRBJ2-2,NA,CSVERTSGRETGELFF,TGCAGCGTTGAAAGGACTAGCGGGAGAGAAACCGGGGAGCTGTTTTTT
TRBV29-1,TRBD1,TRBJ2-4,once,CSVAILAGGAGIQYF,TGCAGCGTTGCGATATTAGCAGGGGGCGCGGGGATTCAGTACTTC
TRBV18,NA,TRBJ1-3,NA,CASSLGQPLLSGNTIYF,TGTGCCAGCTCCCTGGGACAACCACTCCTGTCTGGAAACACCATATATTTT
TRBV11-2,NA,TRBJ1-2,NA,CASSLDMSYGYTF,TGTGCCAGCAGCTTAGATATGAGCTATGGCTACACCTTC